This is a list of T cell receptor beta chains from one sample in a study of blood T cells in healthy people across ages. A single record per CDR3 protein comes from TCRdb applying MiXCR to the 5' RACE reads. The sample shows roughly 1,700,000 distinct CDR3 sequences, 25% to 30% of them seen only once. Sequenced input: blood. The receptors stem from a woman in her twenties or thirties in good health. CDR3s include the opening cysteine and the closing phenylalanine or tryptophan. The D gene is left open where the match is weak. Only some rows state a clone size, as once, few, many or a class for expanded clones.

D gene | J gene | clone size | V gene | CDR3 DNA | CDR3 protein
TRBD2 | TRBJ2-7 | - | TRBV7-6 | TGTGCCAGCAGCGCACGCAGGAACAGGGTTTCCCTGACTAGCGCTTACTACGAGCAGTACTTC | CASSARRNRVSLTSAYYEQYF
- | TRBJ2-5 | many | TRBV24-1 | TGTGCCACCAGTGATTTGGATTCCCGGGAGCGGGAGACCCAGTACTTC | CATSDLDSRERETQYF
- | TRBJ2-5 | - | TRBV6-1 | TGTGCCAGCAGTGAATTGTACGCGACCCAGTACTTC | CASSELYATQYF
- | TRBJ1-5 | - | TRBV7-2 | TGTGCCAGCAGCTCAGAGGTCTGGGGAGGGGGAGCCCAGCATTTT | CASSSEVWGGGAQHF
- | TRBJ1-2 | - | TRBV20-1 | TGCAGTGCTTCCCCCGGTACTAGCTATGGCTACACCTTC | CSASPGTSYGYTF
- | TRBJ2-1 | - | TRBV20-1 | TGCAGTGCTAGTTTCCTAGCCAACAATGAGCAGTTCTTC | CSASFLANNEQFF
TRBD1 | TRBJ1-2 | - | TRBV5-6 | TGTGCCAGCAGAGATGTAGCGGTCGGGACAGTCTATGGCTACACCTTC | CASRDVAVGTVYGYTF
- | TRBJ1-2 | - | TRBV6-5 | TGTGCCAGCAGTGGCAGGGACTCCCCGCGGAGAGGCTACACCTTC | CASSGRDSPRRGYTF
- | TRBJ2-5 | few | TRBV3-1 | TGTGCCAGCAGCCAAGACCGGACGCAGGGCCAAGAGACCCAGTACTTC | CASSQDRTQGQETQYF
TRBD2 | TRBJ2-7 | - | TRBV6-2/TRBV6-3 | TGTGCCAGCAGTAGACCGGGACTAGCGGGGTTCGAGCAGTACTTC | CASSRPGLAGFEQYF
- | TRBJ1-3 | - | TRBV7-9 | TGTGCCAGCAGCCCCGAGGCCTCTGGAAACACCATATATTTT | CASSPEASGNTIYF
TRBD1 | TRBJ2-7 | - | TRBV5-1 | TGCGCCAGCAGCTTGAAGGGACAGGGTGGCTCCTACGAGCAGTACTTC | CASSLKGQGGSYEQYF
TRBD1 | TRBJ1-2 | - | TRBV6-5 | TGTGCCAGCAGTTACTCGACAGGGAGACGGCGGGGCTACACCTTC | CASSYSTGRRRGYTF
- | TRBJ2-7 | - | TRBV4-1 | TGCGCCAGCAGCCAAGTAGGGAAGCGATGGGGGGAGCAGTACTTC | CASSQVGKRWGEQYF
- | TRBJ2-7 | many | TRBV28 | TGTGCCAGCAGCAGGGAGATCTACGAGCAGTACTTC | CASSREIYEQYF
- | TRBJ1-2 | many | TRBV5-1 | TGCGCCAGCAGCTCCGGGACTTCCTATGGCTACACCTTC | CASSSGTSYGYTF
- | TRBJ2-3 | - | TRBV2 | TGTGCCAGCAGTGAAGGCTTGCGGGGGCTCACAGATACGCAGTATTTT | CASSEGLRGLTDTQYF
- | TRBJ2-3 | - | TRBV6-1 | TGTGCCAGCAGTAAGCGCTCGTGGGGGGAGGGCACAGATACGCAGTATTTT | CASSKRSWGEGTDTQYF
TRBD2 | TRBJ2-1 | - | TRBV20-1 | TGCAGTGCTCGGACTAGCGGGAGTTTGAATGAGCAGTTCTTC | CSARTSGSLNEQFF
- | TRBJ2-1 | - | TRBV21-1 | TGTGCCAGCAGCAAAGGGGTGGGGCAGTCCTCCTACGAGCAGTTCTTC | CASSKGVGQSSYEQFF
- | TRBJ1-1 | - | TRBV7-2 | TGTGCCAGCAGCTTGACACCGGGGCGTACTGAAGCTTTCTTT | CASSLTPGRTEAFF
TRBD1 | TRBJ2-1 | - | TRBV2 | TGTGCCAGCAGATGGGACAGGGGGAACAATGAGCAGTTCTTC | CASRWDRGNNEQFF
- | TRBJ2-2 | few | TRBV4-1 | TGCGCCAGCAGCCAAGCGGCTCTTCAGAGGACCGGGGAGCTGTTTTTT | CASSQAALQRTGELFF
- | TRBJ2-1 | - | TRBV3-1 | TGTGCCAGCAGCCAAGATAGCCTTACTAATGAGCAGTTCTTC | CASSQDSLTNEQFF
- | TRBJ2-7 | few | TRBV12-3/TRBV12-4 | TGTGCCAGCAGTTTTCGGCGGCCGGGGGAGCAGTACTTC | CASSFRRPGEQYF
- | TRBJ2-1 | - | TRBV12-3/TRBV12-4 | TGTGCCAGCGGTTTTGGGGGGCTCGGGACCCAGTTCTTC | CASGFGGLGTQFF
TRBD2 | TRBJ2-5 | - | TRBV11-2 | TGTGCCAGCAGCTTACGGCGGGCCAGCGGGAGTCAAGAGACCCAGTACTTC | CASSLRRASGSQETQYF
- | TRBJ2-3 | - | TRBV15 | TGTGCCACCAGCAGAGGCTTCAGGTCCACAGATACGCAGTATTTT | CATSRGFRSTDTQYF
- | TRBJ2-1 | - | TRBV20-1 | TGCAGTGCTAGAGATCAGGGGGGGTCGAACAATGAGCAGTTCTTC | CSARDQGGSNNEQFF
TRBD1 | TRBJ2-7 | few | TRBV6-1 | TGTGCCATGGGCCGACAGGGCGACAGCGAGCAGTACTTC | CAMGRQGDSEQYF
- | TRBJ2-5 | few | TRBV27 | TGTGCCGGCAGTTTATCGATGGCAGTCCTAGAGACCCAGTACTTC | CAGSLSMAVLETQYF
TRBD2 | TRBJ2-6 | many | TRBV4-2 | TGTGCCAGCAGCCAAGGTGGCGGGGGGGCCGCTGGGGCCAACGTCCTGACTTTC | CASSQGGGGAAGANVLTF
- | TRBJ1-5 | - | TRBV20-1 | TGCAGTGCTAGAGAGAGCGAAGGGTATAGCAATCAGCCCCAGCATTTT | CSARESEGYSNQPQHF
TRBD2 | TRBJ2-1 | - | TRBV5-6 | TGTGCCAGCAGCTTACCCCCTAGCGGGACCTATTCCTACAATGAGCAGTTCTTC | CASSLPPSGTYSYNEQFF
- | TRBJ2-1 | few | TRBV12-3/TRBV12-4 | TGTGCCAGCACCGCGTCGGACTCCGGGTACAATGAGCAGTTCTTC | CASTASDSGYNEQFF
TRBD2 | TRBJ2-7 | - | TRBV5-1 | TGCGCCAGCAGCCCGGAGATGGGTGCAGCGGGGATCTACGAGCAGTACTTC | CASSPEMGAAGIYEQYF
- | TRBJ2-7 | - | TRBV15 | TGTGCCACCAGCAGAGATTCGGGTATTCAGTACTTC | CATSRDSGIQYF
TRBD1 | TRBJ1-2 | - | TRBV7-8 | TGTGCCAGCAGCCCACACAGCCCAACAGGGGCGACCTATGGCTACACCTTC | CASSPHSPTGATYGYTF
TRBD1 | TRBJ2-1 | - | TRBV7-9 | TGTGCCAGCAGCTTAGTAACAGGGGAGAGGCCTGAGCAGTTCTTC | CASSLVTGERPEQFF
TRBD1 | TRBJ2-7 | few | TRBV27 | TGTGCCAGCAGTTGGTTCGGACAGGGAGGATACGAGCAGTACTTC | CASSWFGQGGYEQYF